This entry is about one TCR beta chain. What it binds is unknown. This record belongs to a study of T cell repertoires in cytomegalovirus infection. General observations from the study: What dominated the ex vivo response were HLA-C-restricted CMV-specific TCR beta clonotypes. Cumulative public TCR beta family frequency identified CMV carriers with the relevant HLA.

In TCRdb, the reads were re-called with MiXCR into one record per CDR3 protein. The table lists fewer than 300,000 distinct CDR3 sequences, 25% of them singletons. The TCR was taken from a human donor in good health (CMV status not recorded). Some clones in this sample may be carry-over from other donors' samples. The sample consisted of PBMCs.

For the CDR3, the DNA is TGTGCCACTGCTTCAGGGGAGAATTCACCCCTCCACTTT. It encodes CATASGENSPLHF. The chain combines TRBV7-9 with TRBJ1-6; possible D gene TRBD1, 6 bases. This CDR3 contains 13 residues. Germline V gene lookup returns CDR1 SEHNR and CDR2 FQNEAQ (reference sequence). Trimming took off 10 bases at V and 7 bases at J, with 14 bases between the two ends.